The 3 T cell receptor beta chains given below trace back to one sample, sequenced in a study of neoadjuvant nivolumab and ipilimumab in lung cancer. Data came from immunoSEQ multiplex PCR; TCRdb stores just in-frame clones and leaves some out. The sample lists over 25,000 clones; approximately 86% were seen once. This sample comprised tumor tissue, obtained after neoadjuvant nivolumab, alone or with ipilimumab, at or shortly before surgery. The receptor set was obtained from an adult with non-small cell lung cancer.

The chain has TRBV6-6 and TRBJ2-7; D call uncertain. Germline lookup yields CDR1 MNHNY and CDR2 SVGAGI (reference sequence). CDR3 length: 11 residues. V lost 7 bases, J lost 3 bases, and 7 bases lay in between. The CDR3 sequence is CASTGLYEQYF. CDR3 coding DNA: TGTGCCAGCACGGGTCTCTACGAGCAGTACTTC.

This chain connects TRBV7-2 to TRBJ2-7; 11 bases map to TRBD1. The CDR3 consists of 14 residues. Germline V lookup: CDR1 SGHTA, CDR2 FQGNSA. The V segment lost 3 bases and the J segment 6 bases; nucleotides outside the gene matches: 4. As DNA, the CDR3 is TGTGCCAGCAGCTTTTTAGGGACAGGGGGCGAGCAGTACTTC. Translated, it gives CASSFLGTGGEQYF.

V usage is TRBV15 and J usage is TRBJ2-7, with D tentatively TRBD2 (5 bases). The germline V gene has CDR1 LNHNV and CDR2 YYDKDF (reference sequence). This CDR3 has 14 amino acids. The V end was cut by 8 bases, the J end by 6 bases, with 20 bases between. The CDR3 DNA sequence: TGTGCCACCCGCGAGGGCTACCGCGAACCCGAGCAGTACTTC. Amino acid sequence: CATREGYREPEQYF.